Listed here are 8 T cell receptor beta chains from one sample, sequenced in a study of T cell responses to AZD1222 COVID-19 vaccine. TCRdb keeps only in-frame clones here, not all; method: immunoSEQ multiplex PCR. The sample has around 120,000 clones, around 84% seen once. The sample was peripheral blood, taken on day 0 of AZD1222 vaccination. The receptor set was obtained from an adult in good health.

The rearrangement uses TRBV3-1 (or the pseudogene TRBV3-2) and TRBJ2-1; D might be TRBD1 (5 bases). The germline V and J ends were trimmed by 1 base and 1 base, with 17 bases remaining between them. This CDR3 has 18 amino acids. CDR1 and CDR2 from the germline V gene are LGHDT and YNNKEL (reference sequence). For the CDR3, the DNA is TGTGCCAGCAGCCAAGCCGCAGCAGCTCAGGGATCCTACAATGAGCAGTTCTTC. It yields the protein CASSQAAAAQGSYNEQFF.

In its sample, this clone was seen once. The rearrangement joins TRBV7-6 to TRBJ1-4, with D hard to call. The length of the CDR3 is 15 residues. The germline gives CDR1 SGHVS, CDR2 FNYEAQ. The V end was cut by 5 bases, the J end by 6 bases, with 16 bases between. The CDR3: CASSKAVGSDEKLFF. The CDR3 coding sequence is TGTGCCAGCAGCAAGGCGGTCGGGTCGGATGAAAAACTGTTTTTT.

On this clone itself: Distinct nucleotide sequences in the sample also encode this CDR3. The chain uses TRBV5-1 and TRBJ1-4; D is perhaps TRBD1 (6 bases). CDR3 length: 14 amino acids. The V gene lost 4 bases and the J gene lost 5 bases, with 12 bases spanning the gap. CDR1 is SGHRS and CDR2 is YFSETQ in the germline V gene. Written as DNA, the CDR3 is TGCGCCAGCAGCCCTGGACAGCTAAATGAAAAACTGTTTTTT. It codes for CASSPGQLNEKLFF.

The chain employs TRBV30 and TRBJ1-1; D gene unclear. Germline values: CDR1 GTSNPN, CDR2 SVGIG (reference sequence). V shed 6 bases and J shed 0 bases, with 14 bases lying between them. The CDR3 spans 14 residues. In nucleotides, the CDR3 is TGTGCCTGCCCCCGGAGTGGAGTGAACACTGAAGCTTTCTTT. This gives the protein CACPRSGVNTEAFF.

V and J are TRBV3-1 (or the pseudogene TRBV3-2) and TRBJ2-1; 12 bases are a match to TRBD2. The CDR3 sequence is 17 residues long. The germline V gene encodes CDR1 LGHDT and CDR2 YNNKEL (reference sequence). The ends lost 4 bases at V and 0 bases at J; junction bases unmatched: 4. CDR3 sequence reads: CASSRTSGVVSYNEQFF. DNA for the CDR3: TGTGCCAGCAGCCGGACTAGCGGGGTCGTCTCCTACAATGAGCAGTTCTTC.

The chain joins TRBV7-9 to TRBJ2-3; D may be TRBD1 or TRBD2 (5 bases each). The CDR3 extends over 13 amino acids. Germline V gene sequence: CDR1 SEHNR, CDR2 FQNEAQ (reference sequence). V shed 5 bases and J shed 7 bases, with 13 bases lying between them. The chain's CDR3 is CASSDSWGNTQYF. The CDR3 nucleotides are TGTGCCAGCAGCGATTCGTGGGGGAATACGCAGTATTTT.

The chain uses TRBV30 and TRBJ2-3, with TRBD2 identical over 8 bases. With V trimmed by 3 bases and J by 7 bases, 9 bases remained unmatched. The germline V gene has CDR1 GTSNPN and CDR2 SVGIG (reference sequence). CDR3 length equals 14 residues. The CDR3 DNA is TGTGCCTGGAGGGTTAGCGGGGTAGGGTATACGCAGTATTTT. Its protein product is CAWRVSGVGYTQYF. The entire variable domain, with the rest obtained from reference TRBV30 and TRBJ2-3, is as follows: SQTIHQWPATLVQPVGSPLSLECTVEGTSNPNLYWYRQAAGRGLQLLFYSVGIGQISSEVPQNLSASRPQDRQFILSSKKLLLSDSGFYLCAWRVSGVGYTQYFGPGTRLTVL.

The chain combines TRBV6-2 or TRBV6-3 with TRBJ1-2; 10 positions match TRBD1. Germline V lookup: CDR1 MNHEY, CDR2 SVGEGT. V shed 1 base, J shed 8 bases, and the junction held 4 bases outside the gene matches. The CDR3 loop spans 14 amino acids. The CDR3 DNA reads as TGTGCCAGCAGTTACTTCGGGACAGGGGCCGGCTACACCTTC. Translated, it gives CASSYFGTGAGYTF.